Each of the 5 T cell receptor beta chains below was sequenced from the same sample in a study of OX40 agonist ivuxolimab in advanced cancers. The table came from immunoSEQ multiplex PCR; TCRdb's copy has only in-frame clones and leaves some out. Of approximately 69,000 clones in the sample, 84% were seen once. The sequencing used CD4+ or CD8+ T cells sorted from blood, collected in a trial of the OX40 agonist ivuxolimab. Receptors originate from an adult with an advanced solid tumor such as melanoma, head and neck, liver or kidney cancer.

This rearrangement joins TRBV5-1 to TRBJ1-6; 9 positions agree with TRBD1. The germline gives CDR1 SGHRS, CDR2 YFSETQ. The CDR3 runs to 14 residues. Germline trimming cut 3 bases from V and 7 bases from J; bases unmatched to any gene: 2. CDR3 sequence reads: CASSWTGVNSPLHF. The DNA of the CDR3 is TGCGCCAGCAGCTGGACAGGGGTGAATTCACCCCTCCACTTT.

The chain has TRBV10-3 and TRBJ2-5; D possibly corresponds to TRBD2 (6 bases). Trimming removed 3 bases from V and 3 bases from J, with 8 bases in between. The CDR3 contains 13 residues. The germline gives CDR1 ENHRY, CDR2 SYGVKD. CDR3 coding DNA: TGTGCCATCAGTGAAACGGGAGAAGAGACCCAGTACTTC. Protein: CAISETGEETQYF.

The J gene is TRBJ1-1, the V gene TRBV19; D gene ambiguous. CDR1 and CDR2 from the germline V gene are LNHDA and SQIVND (reference sequence). V was shortened by 4 bases and J by 0 bases, with 9 bases between the two germline ends. The length of the CDR3 is 14 residues. The CDR3 loop is CASSTNSMNTEAFF. Here the CDR3 DNA reads TGTGCCAGTAGTACTAACAGCATGAACACTGAAGCTTTCTTT.

This clone was seen more than once but under ten times. The rearrangement uses TRBV7-9 and TRBJ1-4, with D hard to call. The CDR3 totals 15 residues. CDR1 is SEHNR and CDR2 is FQNEAQ in the germline V gene (reference sequence). With 1 base removed from V and 0 bases from J, the gap between germline ends came to 6 bases. CDR3 protein: CASSLGQTTNEKLFF. Written as DNA, the CDR3 is TGTGCCAGCAGCTTAGGCCAGACAACTAATGAAAAACTGTTTTTT. The full variable domain, rest sourced from reference TRBV7-9 and TRBJ1-4, is DTGVSQNPRHKITKRGQNVTFRCDPISEHNRLYWYRQTLGQGPEFLTYFQNEAQLEKSRLLSDRFSAERPKGSFSTLEIQRTEQGDSAMYLCASSLGQTTNEKLFFGSGTQLSVL.

The chain links TRBV7-3 to TRBJ1-2, with unresolved D. The CDR3 has 17 residues. CDR1 is SGHTA and CDR2 is FQGTGA in the germline V gene. Trimming shortened V by 5 bases and J by 6 bases, and 25 bases separated the two germline ends. The CDR3 sequence is CASSPSPREFGEDGYTF. CDR3 nucleotides: TGTGCCAGCAGCCCTAGCCCCCGCGAATTTGGGGAGGATGGCTACACCTTC.